This T cell receptor beta chain came from a study of tumor-infiltrating lymphocytes in localized non-small cell lung cancer. Overall study results and limits: Higher tumor T cell infiltration than in uninvolved lung was supported by TCRbeta sequencing.

The germline CDR1 and CDR2 sequences are SGHTA and FQGNSA. The CDR3 is made up of 14 amino acids. V was trimmed by 2 bases and J by 5 bases, leaving 12 bases between them. Some clones are missing from TCRdb's copy, which holds only in-frame ones; the method was immunoSEQ multiplex PCR. The table records about 7,100 clones, approximately 80% of them present only once. Within the sample, this clone is medium-sized (0.01 to 0.1%). Its antigen is unknown. Material: lung tumor tissue. The TCR was taken from a human donor with non-small cell lung cancer. The rearrangement uses TRBV7-2 and TRBJ1-2; D unresolved. The CDR3, as DNA: TGTGCCAGCAGCTTAAATTCCGGGGTTTATGGCTACACCTTC. The encoded protein is CASSLNSGVYGYTF. Full variable domain (outside the CDR3, taken from reference TRBV7-2 and TRBJ1-2): GAGVSQSPSNKVTEKGKDVELRCDPISGHTALYWYRQSLGQGLEFLIYFQGNSAPDKSGLPSDRFSAERTGGSVSTLTIQRTQQEDSAVYLCASSLNSGVYGYTFGSGTRLTVV.